The text below deals with one T cell receptor beta chain. The data are from a study of blood T cell repertoires in COVID-19. About the research overall: Specimens from acute and convalescent COVID-19 originated in the United States, Italy and Spain.

Authors' data handling: Amplified reference gene primers provided the basis for estimating nucleated cell counts. Data came from immunoSEQ multiplex PCR; TCRdb stores just in-frame clones and leaves some out. V, J and clone size are taken as reported in that table, and D and trimming were inferred from the DNA itself. This table holds around 120,000 clones, around 83% found once. Germline lookup yields CDR1 LGHNA and CDR2 YSLEER. The length of the CDR3 is 15 residues. Trimming removed 4 bases from V and 4 bases from J; junction bases left unmatched: 7. The receptor's source is a man aged 40-49 years with active or convalescent COVID-19. The sample consisted of peripheral blood. The J gene is TRBJ2-3, the V gene TRBV4-3; 8 bases are shared with TRBD2. CDR3 protein: CASSRTAGGSDTQYF. The DNA for the CDR3 is TGCGCCAGCAGCCGAACGGCGGGGGGATCAGATACGCAGTATTTT.